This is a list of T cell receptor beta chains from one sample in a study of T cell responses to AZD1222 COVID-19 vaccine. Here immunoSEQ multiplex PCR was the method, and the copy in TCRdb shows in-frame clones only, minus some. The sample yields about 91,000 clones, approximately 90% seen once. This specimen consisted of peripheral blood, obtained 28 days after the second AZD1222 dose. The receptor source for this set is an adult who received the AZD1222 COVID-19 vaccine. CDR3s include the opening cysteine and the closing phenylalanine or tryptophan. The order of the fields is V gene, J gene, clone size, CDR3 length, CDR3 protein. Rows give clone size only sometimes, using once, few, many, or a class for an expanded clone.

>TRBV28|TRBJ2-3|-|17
CASSLRSGGAVADTQYF
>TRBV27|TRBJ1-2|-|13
CASSLQGLDGYTF
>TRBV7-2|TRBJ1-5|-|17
CASSPRGRTHSNQPQHF
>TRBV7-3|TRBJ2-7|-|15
CASSLSAGSSYEQYF
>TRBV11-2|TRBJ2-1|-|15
CASSLDGGGKNEQFF
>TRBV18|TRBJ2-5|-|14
CASSPSRGIETQYF
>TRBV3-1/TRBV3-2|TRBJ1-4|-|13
CASSFLGVEKLFF
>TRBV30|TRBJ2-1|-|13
CAWSVGHYNEQFF
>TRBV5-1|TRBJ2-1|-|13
CASTRTGTNEQFF
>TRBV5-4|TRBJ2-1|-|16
CASSLGTGVTYNEQFF
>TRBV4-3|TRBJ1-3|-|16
CASSQDPIGYGNTIYF
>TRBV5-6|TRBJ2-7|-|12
CASRTGDYEQYF
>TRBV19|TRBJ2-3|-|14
CASSIVGSTDTQYF
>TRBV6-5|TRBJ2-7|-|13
CASSRKGVHEQYF
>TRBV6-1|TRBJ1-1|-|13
CASSERQTDEAFF
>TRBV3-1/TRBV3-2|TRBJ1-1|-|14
CASSQGGGATEAFF
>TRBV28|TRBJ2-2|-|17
CASTLSGLSTNTGELFF
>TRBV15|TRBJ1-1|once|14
CATSLGGAGTEAFF
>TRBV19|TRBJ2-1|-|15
CASSIQGLSGNEQFF
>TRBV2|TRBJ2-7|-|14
CAMLTGTIYYEQYF
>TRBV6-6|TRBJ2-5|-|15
CASSSPQGRGETQYF
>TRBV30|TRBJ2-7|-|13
CAWQQGRTGEQYF
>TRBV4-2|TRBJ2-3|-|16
CASSQDRGRVADTQYF
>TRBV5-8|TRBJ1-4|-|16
CASSLDRGPSDEKLFF
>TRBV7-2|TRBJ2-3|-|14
CASSLHRGTDTQYF
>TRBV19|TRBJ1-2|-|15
CASREDRGRNYGYTF
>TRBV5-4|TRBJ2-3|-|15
CASSLEGPVIGTQYF
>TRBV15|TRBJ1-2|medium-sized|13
CATSPEGRKGYTF
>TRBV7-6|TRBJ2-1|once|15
CASSLASGEGIEQFF
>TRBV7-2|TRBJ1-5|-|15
CASSLNGRGDQPQHF
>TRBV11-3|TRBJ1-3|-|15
CASSPRQAAGNTIYF
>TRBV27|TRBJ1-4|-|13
CATRQGSHEKLFF
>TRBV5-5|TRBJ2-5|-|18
CASSLYLAGGEYQETQYF
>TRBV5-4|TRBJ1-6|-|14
CASSLGTEGSPLHF
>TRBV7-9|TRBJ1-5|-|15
CASSLEGQGNQPQHF
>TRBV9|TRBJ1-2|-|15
CASSVGGITNYGYTF
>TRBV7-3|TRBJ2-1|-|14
CASSPGGGFNEQFF
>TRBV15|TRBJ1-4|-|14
CATSKDRASGKLFF
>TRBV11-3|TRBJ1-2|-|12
CASSDGNYGYTF
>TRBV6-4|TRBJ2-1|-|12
CASSDEGQKQFF